This T cell receptor beta chain was sequenced for a study of cytomegalovirus exposure and HLA in healthy donors. Study-wide results and caveats: The records held CMV serostatus as the only immune exposure information. Relative to the approximately 630-donor mean, N-insertions were reportedly fewer in an Asian-associated ancestry cluster in a later analysis.

The PCR had 60 Vbeta and 13 Jbeta primers. Generated by immunoSEQ multiplex PCR, the TCRdb table keeps only in-frame clones and is missing some. Altogether roughly 100,000 clones are present, approximately 72% being singletons, with the ten largest covering approximately 2%. Comments on this clone: The antigen is not known.

Germline V gene lookup returns CDR1 LNHDA and CDR2 SQIVND (reference sequence). Trimming removed 5 bases at V and 5 bases at J, with 12 bases between. The CDR3 totals 14 residues. This sequence was found in a man aged 30 to 39 in good health and CMV-seronegative. This chain links TRBV19 with TRBJ1-4; the D is unclear. The specimen was PBMCs. In DNA form, the CDR3 reads TGTGCCAGTAGTTCGTCGCAGTTGAATGAAAAACTGTTTTTT. This sequence encodes CASSSSQLNEKLFF. The complete variable domain, with remaining parts taken from reference TRBV19 and TRBJ1-4, reads DGGITQSPKYLFRKEGQNVTLSCEQNLNHDAMYWYRQDPGQGLRLIYYSQIVNDFQKGDIAEGYSVSREKKESFPLTVTSAQKNPTAFYLCASSSSQLNEKLFFGSGTQLSVL.